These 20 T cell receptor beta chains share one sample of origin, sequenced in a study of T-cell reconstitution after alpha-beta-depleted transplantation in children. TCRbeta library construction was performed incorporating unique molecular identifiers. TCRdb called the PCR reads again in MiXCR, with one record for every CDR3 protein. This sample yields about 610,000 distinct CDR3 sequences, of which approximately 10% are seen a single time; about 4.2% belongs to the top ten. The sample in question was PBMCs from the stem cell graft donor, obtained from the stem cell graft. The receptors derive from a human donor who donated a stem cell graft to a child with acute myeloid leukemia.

The CDR3 sequence: CSVPGAQGRTEAFF. CDR3 bases: TGCAGCGTCCCTGGCGCACAGGGGAGGACTGAAGCTTTCTTT. This chain joins TRBV29-1 and TRBJ1-1; TRBD1 agrees at 7 bases. The CDR3 length is 14 residues. Germline CDR1 SQVTM, CDR2 ANQGSEA. V dropped 6 bases and J dropped 5; count of bases not matched to a gene: 12.

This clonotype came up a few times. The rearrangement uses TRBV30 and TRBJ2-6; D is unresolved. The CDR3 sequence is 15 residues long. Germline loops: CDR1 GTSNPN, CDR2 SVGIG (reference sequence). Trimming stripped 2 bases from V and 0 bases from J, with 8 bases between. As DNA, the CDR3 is TGTGCCTGGAGTCCTAGACGCTCTGGGGCCAACGTCCTGACTTTC. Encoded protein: CAWSPRRSGANVLTF.

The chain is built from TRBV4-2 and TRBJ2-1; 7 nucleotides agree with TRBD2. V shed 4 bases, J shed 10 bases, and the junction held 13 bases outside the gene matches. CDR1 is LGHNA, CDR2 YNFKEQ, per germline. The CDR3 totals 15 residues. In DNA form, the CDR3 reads TGTGCCAGCAGCCCCGGGACTACATCCCGCCCAGAGCAGTTCTTC. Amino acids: CASSPGTTSRPEQFF.

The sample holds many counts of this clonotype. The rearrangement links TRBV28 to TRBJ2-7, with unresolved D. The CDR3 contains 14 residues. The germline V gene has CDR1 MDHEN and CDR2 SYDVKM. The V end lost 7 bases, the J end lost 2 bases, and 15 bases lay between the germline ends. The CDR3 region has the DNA TGTGCCAGCAAAATCCGGCTAGGGACCTACGAGCAGTACTTC. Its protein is CASKIRLGTYEQYF.

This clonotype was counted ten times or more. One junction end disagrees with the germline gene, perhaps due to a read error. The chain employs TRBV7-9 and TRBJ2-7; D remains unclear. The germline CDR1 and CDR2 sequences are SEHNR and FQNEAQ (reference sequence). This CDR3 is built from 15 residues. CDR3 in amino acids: CASSLGTSDSPGTNF. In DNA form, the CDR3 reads TGTGCCAGCAGCTTAGGGACCTCGGATTCCCCCGGAACGAACTTC.

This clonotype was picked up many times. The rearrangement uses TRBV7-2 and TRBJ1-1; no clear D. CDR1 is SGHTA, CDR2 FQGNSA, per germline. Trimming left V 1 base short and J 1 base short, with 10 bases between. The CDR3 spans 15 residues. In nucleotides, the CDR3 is TGTGCCAGCAGCTTAGGCTCACACCCGAACACTGAAGCTTTCTTT. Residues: CASSLGSHPNTEAFF. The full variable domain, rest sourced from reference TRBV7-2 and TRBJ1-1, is GAGVSQSPSNKVTEKGKDVELRCDPISGHTALYWYRQSLGQGLEFLIYFQGNSAPDKSGLPSDRFSAERTGGSVSTLTIQRTQQEDSAVYLCASSLGSHPNTEAFFGQGTRLTVV.

The CDR3 DNA is TGTGCCAGCAGCCCTCCCGGGCCCGGCTACGAGCAGTACTTC. This translates into CASSPPGPGYEQYF. This chain joins TRBV11-2 and TRBJ2-7; no firm D call. The germline V and J ends were trimmed by 5 bases and 3 bases, with 14 bases remaining between them. The CDR3 sequence is 14 residues long. Germline CDR1 and CDR2: SGHAT and FQNNGV.

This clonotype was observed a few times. The CDR3 region is CSAILGVADTQYF. DNA of the CDR3: TGCAGTGCTATTTTGGGCGTCGCAGATACGCAGTATTTT. The V gene is TRBV20-1, the J gene TRBJ2-3; D gene ambiguous. V lost 4 bases, J lost 4 bases, and 12 bases lay in between. The germline gives CDR1 DFQATT, CDR2 SNEGSKA (reference sequence). This CDR3 is built from 13 residues.

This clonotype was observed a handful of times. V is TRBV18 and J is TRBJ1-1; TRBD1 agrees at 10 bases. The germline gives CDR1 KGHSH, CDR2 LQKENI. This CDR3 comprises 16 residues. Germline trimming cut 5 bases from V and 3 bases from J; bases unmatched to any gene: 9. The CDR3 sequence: CASSSLTGGEDTEAFF. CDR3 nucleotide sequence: TGTGCCAGCTCATCCTTGACAGGGGGCGAAGACACTGAAGCTTTCTTT.

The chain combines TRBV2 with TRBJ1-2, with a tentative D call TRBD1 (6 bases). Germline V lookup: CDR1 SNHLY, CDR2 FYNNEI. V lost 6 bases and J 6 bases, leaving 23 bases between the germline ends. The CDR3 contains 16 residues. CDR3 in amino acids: CASRAGQQIVRNGYTF. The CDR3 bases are TGTGCCAGCAGGGCTGGACAGCAAATAGTGAGAAATGGCTACACCTTC.

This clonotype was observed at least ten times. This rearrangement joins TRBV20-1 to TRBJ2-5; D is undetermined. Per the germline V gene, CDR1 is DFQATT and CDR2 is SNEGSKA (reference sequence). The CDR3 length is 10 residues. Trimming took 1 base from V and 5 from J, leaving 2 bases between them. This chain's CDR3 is CSARGETQYF. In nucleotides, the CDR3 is TGCAGTGCTAGAGGGGAGACCCAGTACTTC.

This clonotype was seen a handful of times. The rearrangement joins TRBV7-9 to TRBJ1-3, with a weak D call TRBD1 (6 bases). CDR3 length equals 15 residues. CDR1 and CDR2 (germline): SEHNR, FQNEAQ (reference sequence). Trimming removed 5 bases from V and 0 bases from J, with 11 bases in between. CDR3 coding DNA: TGTGCCAGCAGCGGAGGGGGTGACTCTGGAAACACCATATATTTT. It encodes CASSGGGDSGNTIYF.

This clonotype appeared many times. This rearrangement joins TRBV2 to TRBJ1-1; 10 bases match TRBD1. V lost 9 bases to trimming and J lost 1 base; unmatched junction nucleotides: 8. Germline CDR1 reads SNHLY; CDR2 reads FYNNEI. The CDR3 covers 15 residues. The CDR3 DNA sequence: TGTGCCAGGACAGGGGGCCGGGGGTGGAACACTGAAGCTTTCTTT. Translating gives CARTGGRGWNTEAFF.

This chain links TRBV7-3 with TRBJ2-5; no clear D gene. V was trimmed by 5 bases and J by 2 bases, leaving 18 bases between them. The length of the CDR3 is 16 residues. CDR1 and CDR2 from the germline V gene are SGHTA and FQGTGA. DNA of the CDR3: TGTGCCAGCAGCAGAACGGGCAGGAGCCTACAAGAGACCCAGTACTTC. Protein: CASSRTGRSLQETQYF.

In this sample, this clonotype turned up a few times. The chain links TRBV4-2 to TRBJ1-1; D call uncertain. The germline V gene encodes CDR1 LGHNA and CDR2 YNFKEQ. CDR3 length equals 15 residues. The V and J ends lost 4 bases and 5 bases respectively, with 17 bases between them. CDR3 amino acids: CASSPPGRQDTEAFF. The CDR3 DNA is TGTGCCAGCAGCCCTCCCGGGCGCCAGGATACTGAAGCTTTCTTT.

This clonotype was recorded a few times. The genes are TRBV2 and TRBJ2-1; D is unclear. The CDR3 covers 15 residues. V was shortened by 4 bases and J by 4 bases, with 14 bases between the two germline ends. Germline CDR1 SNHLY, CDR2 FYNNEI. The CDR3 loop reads CASSAAEGMYNEQFF. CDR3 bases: TGTGCCAGCAGTGCCGCGGAAGGCATGTACAATGAGCAGTTCTTC.

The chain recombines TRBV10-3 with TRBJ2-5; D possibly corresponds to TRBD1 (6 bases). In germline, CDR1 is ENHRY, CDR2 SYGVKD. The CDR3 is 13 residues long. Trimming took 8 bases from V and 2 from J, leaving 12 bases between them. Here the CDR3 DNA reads TGTGCCATCGGTGGGGGCCGACAAGAGACCCAGTACTTC. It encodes CAIGGGRQETQYF.

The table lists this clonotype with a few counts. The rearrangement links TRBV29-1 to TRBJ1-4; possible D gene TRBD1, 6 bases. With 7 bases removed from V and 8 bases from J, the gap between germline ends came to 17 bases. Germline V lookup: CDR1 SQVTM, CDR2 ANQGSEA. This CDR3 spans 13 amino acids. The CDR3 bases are TGCAGCGCCAGGACAGCCCTTGGGGAAAAACTGTTTTTT. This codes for CSARTALGEKLFF.

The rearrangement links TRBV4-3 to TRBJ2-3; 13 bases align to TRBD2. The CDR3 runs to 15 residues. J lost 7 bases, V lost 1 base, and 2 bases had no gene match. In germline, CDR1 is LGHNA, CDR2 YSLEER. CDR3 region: CASSQGTSGSYTQYF. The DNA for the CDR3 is TGCGCCAGCAGCCAAGGGACTAGCGGGAGCTATACGCAGTATTTT.

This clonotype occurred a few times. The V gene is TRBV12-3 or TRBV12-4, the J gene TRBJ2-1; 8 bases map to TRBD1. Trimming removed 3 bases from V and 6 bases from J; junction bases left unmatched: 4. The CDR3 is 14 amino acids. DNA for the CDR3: TGTGCCAGCAGTTTGTGGGACAGGCGCAATGAGCAGTTCTTC. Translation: CASSLWDRRNEQFF.